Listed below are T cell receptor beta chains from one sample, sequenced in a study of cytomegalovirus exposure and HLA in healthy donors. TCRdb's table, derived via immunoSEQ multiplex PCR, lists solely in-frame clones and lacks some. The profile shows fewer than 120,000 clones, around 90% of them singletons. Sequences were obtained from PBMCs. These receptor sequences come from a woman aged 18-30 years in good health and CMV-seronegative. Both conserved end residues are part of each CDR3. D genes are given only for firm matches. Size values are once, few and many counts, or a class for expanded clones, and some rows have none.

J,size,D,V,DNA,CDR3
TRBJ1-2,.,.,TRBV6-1,TGTGCCAGCAATCTCATCCAGAGAGGGATGGATGGCTACACCTTC,CASNLIQRGMDGYTF
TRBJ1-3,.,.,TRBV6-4,TGTGCCAGCAGTGAAGCAGCGGCCTACTCTGGAAACACCATATATTTT,CASSEAAAYSGNTIYF
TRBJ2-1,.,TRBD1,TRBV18,TGTGCCAGCTCATCGGACAGGGACCGCTCCTACAATGAGCAGTTCTTC,CASSSDRDRSYNEQFF
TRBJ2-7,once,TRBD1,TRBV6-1,TGTGCCAGCAGTGAAGGACCAGGGGGCGGCGTTTACGAGCAGTACTTC,CASSEGPGGGVYEQYF
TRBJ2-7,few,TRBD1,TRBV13,TGTGCCAGCAGCACCTACCTAGGTGACAGGGGCAATCCCTCCTACGAGCAGTACTTC,CASSTYLGDRGNPSYEQYF
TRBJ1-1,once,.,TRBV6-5,TGTGCCAGCAGTTACAGGAGAGAAGCTTTCTTT,CASSYRREAFF
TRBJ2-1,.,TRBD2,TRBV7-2,TGTGCCAGCAGCTCACAAGGACTAGGATACAATGAGCAGTTCTTC,CASSSQGLGYNEQFF
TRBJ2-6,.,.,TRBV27,TGTGCCAGCACCCCGCAAGGGGGAAACTCTGGGGCCAACGTCCTGACTTTC,CASTPQGGNSGANVLTF
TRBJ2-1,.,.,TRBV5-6,TGTGCCAGCAGCCCGACACACTACAATGAGCAGTTCTTC,CASSPTHYNEQFF
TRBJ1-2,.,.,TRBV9,TGTGCCAGCAGCGTACGGCTGGAGGGTTCGAACGGGCCTAACTATGGCTACACCTTC,CASSVRLEGSNGPNYGYTF
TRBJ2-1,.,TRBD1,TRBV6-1,TGTGCCAGCAGTCTTGGGACAGGGAACGATGAGCAGTTCTTC,CASSLGTGNDEQFF
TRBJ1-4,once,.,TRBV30,TGTGCCTCAGATTTGGCGGAGCCAACTAATGAAAAACTGTTTTTT,CASDLAEPTNEKLFF
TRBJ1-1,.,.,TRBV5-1,TGCGCCAGCAGCGTAGTAGCTAAGGCGGGTAACACTGAAGCTTTCTTT,CASSVVAKAGNTEAFF
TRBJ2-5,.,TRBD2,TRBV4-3,TGCGCCAGCAGCCAAGATTTGGGGCTAGCGGGGGATCAAGAGACCCAGTACTTC,CASSQDLGLAGDQETQYF
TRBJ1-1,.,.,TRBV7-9,TGTGCCAGCAGCTTCCAGGGGATCTCTGAAGCTTTCTTT,CASSFQGISEAFF
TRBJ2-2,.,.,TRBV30,TGTGCCTGGAGGTCGGCCAAGGGAGAGACCGGGGAGCTGTTTTTT,CAWRSAKGETGELFF
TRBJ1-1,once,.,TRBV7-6,TGTGCCAGCAGCGCCGACAGTAACACTGAAGCTTTCTTT,CASSADSNTEAFF
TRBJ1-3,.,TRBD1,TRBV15,TGTGCCACCAGCATAGACAGGGTAGGAGACACCATATATTTT,CATSIDRVGDTIYF
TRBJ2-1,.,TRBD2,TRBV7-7,TGTGCTAGCAGCCGGGGACTAGCGGAGCCTAATGAGCAGTTCTTC,CASSRGLAEPNEQFF
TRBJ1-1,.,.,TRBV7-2,TGTGCCAGCAGCGCTCAAATGGGGGGTCCTGAAGCTTTCTTT,CASSAQMGGPEAFF
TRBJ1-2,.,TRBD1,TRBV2,TGTGCCAGCAGGGGTAACCGGGACAGGGATGGCTACACCTTC,CASRGNRDRDGYTF
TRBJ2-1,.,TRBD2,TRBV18,TGTGCCAGCTCACTAATAGCGGGAGCCCCCTACAATGAGCAGTTCTTC,CASSLIAGAPYNEQFF
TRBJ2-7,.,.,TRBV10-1,TGCGCCAGCAGTGAGTCGGAAGGGGTAGGCTACGAGCAGTACTTC,CASSESEGVGYEQYF
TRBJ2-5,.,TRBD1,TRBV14,TGTGCCAGCAGCCCAGGGGGAGAGACCCAGTACTTC,CASSPGGETQYF
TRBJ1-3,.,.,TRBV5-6,TGTGCCAGCAGCTCCGTGGGGACAAGCTCTGGAAACACCATATATTTT,CASSSVGTSSGNTIYF
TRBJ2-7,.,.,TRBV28,TGTGCCAGCAGTTTACATATGGGCCCACTAGAGCCCTACGAGCAGTACTTC,CASSLHMGPLEPYEQYF
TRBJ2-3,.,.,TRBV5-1,TGCGCCAGCAGCCTTATATTTCGCACAGATACGCAGTATTTT,CASSLIFRTDTQYF
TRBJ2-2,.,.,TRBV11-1,TGTGCCAGCAGCCTGAATCGGGACGGGGAGCTGTTTTTT,CASSLNRDGELFF
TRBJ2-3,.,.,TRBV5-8,TGTGCCAGCAGCTTGGGGCTCCCAGATACGCAGTATTTT,CASSLGLPDTQYF
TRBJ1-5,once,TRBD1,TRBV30,TGTGCCTGGAGTGGGGGACAGCTCAATCAGCCCCAGCATTTT,CAWSGGQLNQPQHF
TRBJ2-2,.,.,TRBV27,TGTGCCAGCACACCCCGGGGGGCCGACGGGGAGCTGTTTTTT,CASTPRGADGELFF
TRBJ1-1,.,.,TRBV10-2,TGCGCCAGCAGTGTCGACAGAGTGAACACTGAAGCTTTCTTT,CASSVDRVNTEAFF
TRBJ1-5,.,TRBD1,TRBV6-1,TGTGCCAGCACTTATACAGGGGGCAATCAGCCCCAGCATTTT,CASTYTGGNQPQHF
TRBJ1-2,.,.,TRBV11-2,TGTGCCAGCAGCTTAGAGGGGGGTCTTAACTATGGCTACACCTTC,CASSLEGGLNYGYTF
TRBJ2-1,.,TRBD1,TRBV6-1,TGTGCCAGCAAAGGGGGCTTCAACAATGAGCAGTTCTTC,CASKGGFNNEQFF
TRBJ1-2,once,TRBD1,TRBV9,TGTGCCAGCAGCGCCCCGGGGACAGGGGAGGTCGGAGGCTACACCTTC,CASSAPGTGEVGGYTF
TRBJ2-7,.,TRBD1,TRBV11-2,TGTGCCAGCAGCTTCGGGACAGACTACGAGCAGTACTTC,CASSFGTDYEQYF
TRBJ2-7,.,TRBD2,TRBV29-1,TGCAGCGTGGAACTGGGGGGGTCTGTTCCTGTACCCTACGAGCAGTACTTC,CSVELGGSVPVPYEQYF
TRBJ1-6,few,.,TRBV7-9,TGTGCCAGCAGCTTAAAGGAGGGAACGGCCCTCCACTTT,CASSLKEGTALHF
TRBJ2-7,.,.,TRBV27,TGTGCCAGCAGTTCCTCTCTACGAGGGCAGTACTTC,CASSSSLRGQYF
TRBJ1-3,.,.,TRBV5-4,TGTGCCAGCAGCCAAGCCCCGACAGGCTCTGGAAACACCATATATTTT,CASSQAPTGSGNTIYF
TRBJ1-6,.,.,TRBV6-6,TGTGCCAGCAGCCCCCCCGTGGTTACGGATAATTCACCCCTCCACTTT,CASSPPVVTDNSPLHF
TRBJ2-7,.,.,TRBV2,TGTGCCTCCAACCCGCAGGGTCCAGACTACGAGCAGTACTTC,CASNPQGPDYEQYF
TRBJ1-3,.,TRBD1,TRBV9,TGTGCCAGCAGCTTCCAGGGGGCTGGAAACACCATATATTTT,CASSFQGAGNTIYF
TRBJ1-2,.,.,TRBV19,TGTGCCAGTACTCCTGCCGTAGACATCTATGGCTACACCTTC,CASTPAVDIYGYTF
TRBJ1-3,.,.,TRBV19,TGTGCCAGTAGTCCAACAGCAATCTCTGGAAACACCATATATTTT,CASSPTAISGNTIYF
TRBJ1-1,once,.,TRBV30,TGTGCCTGGAGTGTACTGAGAAACACTGAAGCTTTCTTT,CAWSVLRNTEAFF
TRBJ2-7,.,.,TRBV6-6,TGTGCCAGCGGGGCTCTAGGGGCCAAGAATCGCTACGAGCAGTACTTC,CASGALGAKNRYEQYF
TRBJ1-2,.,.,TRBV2,TGTGCCAGCAGTGAGAGGGCAGACCTTTATGGCTACACCTTC,CASSERADLYGYTF
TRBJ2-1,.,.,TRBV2,TGTGCCATCCCCCGGGACACCTCCAACAATGAGCAGTTCTTC,CAIPRDTSNNEQFF
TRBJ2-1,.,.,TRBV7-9,TGTGCCAGCAGCTTAGACGACAATAACAATGAGCAGTTCTTC,CASSLDDNNNEQFF
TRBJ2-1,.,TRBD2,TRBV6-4,TGTGCCAGCAGTGACTCAACGGGGGGGCATAGTAATGAGCAGTTCTTC,CASSDSTGGHSNEQFF
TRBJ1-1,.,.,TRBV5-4,TGTGCCAGCAGCTTCGGGGGACGGACCGATGAAGCTTTCTTT,CASSFGGRTDEAFF
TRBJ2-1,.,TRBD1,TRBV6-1,TGTGCCAGCAGTACCCGGGACAGGGGGTCCAATGAGCAGTTCTTC,CASSTRDRGSNEQFF